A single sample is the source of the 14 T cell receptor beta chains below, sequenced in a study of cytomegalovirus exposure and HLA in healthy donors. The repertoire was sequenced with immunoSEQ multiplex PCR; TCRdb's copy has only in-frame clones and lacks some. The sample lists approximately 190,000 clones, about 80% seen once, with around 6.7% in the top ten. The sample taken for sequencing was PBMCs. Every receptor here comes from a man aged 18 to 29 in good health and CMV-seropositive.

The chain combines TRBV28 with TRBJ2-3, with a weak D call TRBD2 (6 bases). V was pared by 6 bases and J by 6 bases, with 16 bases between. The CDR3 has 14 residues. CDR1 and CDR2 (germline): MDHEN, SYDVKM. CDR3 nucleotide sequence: TGTGCCAGCAGCTTTAGCGGCCCTAGGGATACGCAGTATTTT. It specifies CASSFSGPRDTQYF.

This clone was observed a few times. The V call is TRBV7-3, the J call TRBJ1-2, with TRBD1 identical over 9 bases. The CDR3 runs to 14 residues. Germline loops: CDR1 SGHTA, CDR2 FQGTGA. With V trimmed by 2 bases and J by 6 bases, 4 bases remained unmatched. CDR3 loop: CASSLGTGGDGYTF. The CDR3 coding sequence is TGTGCCAGCAGCTTAGGAACAGGGGGCGATGGCTACACCTTC.

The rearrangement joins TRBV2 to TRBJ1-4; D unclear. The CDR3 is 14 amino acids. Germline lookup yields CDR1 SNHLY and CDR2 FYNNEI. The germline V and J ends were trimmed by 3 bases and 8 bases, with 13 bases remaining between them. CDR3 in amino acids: CASSETSWAEKLFF. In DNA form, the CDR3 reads TGTGCCAGCAGTGAGACAAGTTGGGCAGAAAAACTGTTTTTT. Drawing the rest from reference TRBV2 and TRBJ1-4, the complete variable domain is EPEVTQTPSHQVTQMGQEVILRCVPISNHLYFYWYRQILGQKVEFLVSFYNNEISEKSEIFDDQFSVERPDGSNFTLKIRSTKLEDSAMYFCASSETSWAEKLFFGSGTQLSVL.

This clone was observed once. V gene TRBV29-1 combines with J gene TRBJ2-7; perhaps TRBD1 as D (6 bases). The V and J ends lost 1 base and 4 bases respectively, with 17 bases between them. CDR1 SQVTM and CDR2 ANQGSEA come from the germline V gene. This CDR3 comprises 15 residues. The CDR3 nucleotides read TGCAGCGTTGAAGTGGAACTGGGGGCGAAGTACGAGCAGTACTTC. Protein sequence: CSVEVELGAKYEQYF.

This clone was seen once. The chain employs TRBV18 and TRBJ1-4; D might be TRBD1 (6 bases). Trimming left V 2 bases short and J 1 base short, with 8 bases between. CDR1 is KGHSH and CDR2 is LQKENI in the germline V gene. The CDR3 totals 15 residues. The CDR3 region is CASSPADRTNEKLFF. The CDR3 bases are TGTGCCAGCTCACCAGCGGACAGAACTAATGAAAAACTGTTTTTT. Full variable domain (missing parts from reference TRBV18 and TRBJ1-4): NAGVMQNPRHLVRRRGQEARLRCSPMKGHSHVYWYRQLPEEGLKFMVYLQKENIIDESGMPKERFSAEFPKEGPSILRIQQVVRGDSAAYFCASSPADRTNEKLFFGSGTQLSVL.

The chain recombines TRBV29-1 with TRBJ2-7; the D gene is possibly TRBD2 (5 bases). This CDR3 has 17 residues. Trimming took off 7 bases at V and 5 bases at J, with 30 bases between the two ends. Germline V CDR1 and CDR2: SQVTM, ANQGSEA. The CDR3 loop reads CSAGSGMNRGLADEQYF. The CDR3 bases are TGCAGCGCCGGGTCGGGGATGAACAGAGGTCTAGCTGACGAGCAGTACTTC.

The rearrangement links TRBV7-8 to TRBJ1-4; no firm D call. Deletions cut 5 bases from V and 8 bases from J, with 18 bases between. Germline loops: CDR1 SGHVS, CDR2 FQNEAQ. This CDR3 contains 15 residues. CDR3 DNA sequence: TGTGCCAGCAGCCTGCGGATCCCCACGGGGGAAAAACTGTTTTTT. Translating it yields CASSLRIPTGEKLFF.

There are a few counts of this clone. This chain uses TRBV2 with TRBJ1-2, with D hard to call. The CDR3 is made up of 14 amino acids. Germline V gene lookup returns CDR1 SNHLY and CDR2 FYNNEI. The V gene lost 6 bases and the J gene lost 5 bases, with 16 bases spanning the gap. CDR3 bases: TGTGCCAGCAGGGAGCGAGACGGAGAATATGGCTACACCTTC. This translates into CASRERDGEYGYTF.

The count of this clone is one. The CDR3 is CASWTTGGGNQPQHF. CDR3 coding DNA: TGTGCCAGCTGGACGACAGGGGGGGGCAATCAGCCCCAGCATTTT. The chain joins TRBV6-1 to TRBJ1-5; 9 nucleotides match TRBD1. This CDR3 is 15 amino acids long. V was clipped by 8 bases and J by 2 bases; unmatched bases: 7. Per the germline V gene, CDR1 is MNHNS and CDR2 is SASEGT.

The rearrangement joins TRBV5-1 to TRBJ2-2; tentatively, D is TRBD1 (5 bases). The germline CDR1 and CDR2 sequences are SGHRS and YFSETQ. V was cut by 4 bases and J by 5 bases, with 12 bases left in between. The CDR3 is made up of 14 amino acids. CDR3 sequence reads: CASSLRQITGELFF. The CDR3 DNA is TGCGCCAGCAGCCTTCGACAGATAACCGGGGAGCTGTTTTTT.

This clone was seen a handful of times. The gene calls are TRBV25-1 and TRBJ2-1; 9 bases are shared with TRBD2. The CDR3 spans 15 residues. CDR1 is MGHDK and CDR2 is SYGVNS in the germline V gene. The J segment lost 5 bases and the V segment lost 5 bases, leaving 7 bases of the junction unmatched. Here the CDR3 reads CASSRLSGRNNEQFF. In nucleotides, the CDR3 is TGTGCCAGCAGTAGACTTAGCGGGAGAAACAATGAGCAGTTCTTC.

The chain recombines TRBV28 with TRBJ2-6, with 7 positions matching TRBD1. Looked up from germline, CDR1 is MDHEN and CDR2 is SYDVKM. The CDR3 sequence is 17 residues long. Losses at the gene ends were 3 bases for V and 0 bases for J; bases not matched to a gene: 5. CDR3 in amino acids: CASSFSTGLSGANVLTF. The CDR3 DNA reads TGTGCCAGCAGTTTTTCGACAGGGCTCTCTGGGGCCAACGTCCTGACTTTC.

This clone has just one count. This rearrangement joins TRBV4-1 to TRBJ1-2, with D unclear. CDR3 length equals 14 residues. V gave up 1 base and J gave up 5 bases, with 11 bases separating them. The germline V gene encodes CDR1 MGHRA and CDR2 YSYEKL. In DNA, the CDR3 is TGCGCCAGCAGCCAAGTGACTGTTAGGTATGGCTACACCTTC. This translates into CASSQVTVRYGYTF.

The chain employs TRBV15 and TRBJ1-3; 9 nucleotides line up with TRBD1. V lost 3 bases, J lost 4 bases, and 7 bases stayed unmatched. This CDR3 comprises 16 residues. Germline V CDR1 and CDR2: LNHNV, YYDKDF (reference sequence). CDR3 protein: CATSRDYRGQGNTIYF. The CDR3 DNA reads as TGTGCCACCAGCAGGGACTACAGGGGGCAAGGAAACACCATATATTTT.